This is a list of T cell receptor beta chains from one sample in a study of shared clonotypes between healthy human individuals. Profiled with immunoSEQ multiplex PCR; TCRdb holds only in-frame clones, not every one. The data hold some 2.3 million clones, with about 92% observed a single time. The sequenced sample consisted of naive CD4+ T cells from PBMCs. The receptors come from a man between 18 and 29 years old in good health. Some clones in this sample may be carry-over from other donors' samples. Each CDR3 is given with its conserved first and last residue. A D gene is named only where the DNA matches it firmly.

J gene: TRBJ2-7; D gene: TRBD2; V gene: TRBV5-4; CDR3 protein: CASSSVAGGSSYEQYF
J gene: TRBJ2-5; D gene: NA; V gene: TRBV28; CDR3 protein: CASSPRGGGLIETQYF
J gene: TRBJ2-3; D gene: TRBD2; V gene: TRBV18; CDR3 protein: CASSPSGRPDTQYF
J gene: TRBJ1-4; D gene: NA; V gene: TRBV30; CDR3 protein: CAADTGSIEKLFF
J gene: TRBJ1-3; D gene: TRBD1; V gene: TRBV30; CDR3 protein: CAWQTGVYGNTIYF
J gene: TRBJ1-1; D gene: TRBD1; V gene: TRBV2; CDR3 protein: CASKGQVAEGAFF
J gene: TRBJ1-2; D gene: NA; V gene: TRBV6-5; CDR3 protein: CASSYSIARAPYGYTF
J gene: TRBJ1-4; D gene: TRBD1; V gene: TRBV5-4; CDR3 protein: CASSLQGAGEKLFF
J gene: TRBJ2-5; D gene: TRBD1; V gene: TRBV28; CDR3 protein: CASSSPGQGARETQYF
J gene: TRBJ2-7; D gene: NA; V gene: TRBV7-8; CDR3 protein: CASSNSDGVVYEQYF
J gene: TRBJ1-2; D gene: TRBD1; V gene: TRBV7-2; CDR3 protein: CASSTRTGVEGYTF
J gene: TRBJ2-6; D gene: NA; V gene: TRBV30; CDR3 protein: CARGVGANVLTF
J gene: TRBJ1-1; D gene: TRBD1; V gene: TRBV5-6; CDR3 protein: CASSFPGGQGGTEAFF
J gene: TRBJ2-5; D gene: NA; V gene: TRBV28; CDR3 protein: CASSSFNPALAFGETQYF
J gene: TRBJ1-4; D gene: NA; V gene: TRBV7-2; CDR3 protein: CASSLFSGGLNEKLFF
J gene: TRBJ2-1; D gene: TRBD2; V gene: TRBV4-2; CDR3 protein: CASSQTSGSLYNEQFF
J gene: TRBJ2-2; D gene: NA; V gene: TRBV11-2; CDR3 protein: CASSLVQANTGELFF
J gene: TRBJ2-1; D gene: NA; V gene: TRBV7-9; CDR3 protein: CASTHDSGFYNEQFF
J gene: TRBJ2-5; D gene: NA; V gene: TRBV5-1; CDR3 protein: CASSLGSGEVETQYF
J gene: TRBJ2-3; D gene: NA; V gene: TRBV7-2; CDR3 protein: CASSPPASLTQYF
J gene: TRBJ1-1; D gene: NA; V gene: TRBV13; CDR3 protein: CASSPPRARGGTEAFF
J gene: TRBJ2-7; D gene: NA; V gene: TRBV18; CDR3 protein: CASSPYQEPYEQYF
J gene: TRBJ2-7; D gene: TRBD1; V gene: TRBV6-5; CDR3 protein: CASSWRQGSYEQYF
J gene: TRBJ2-1; D gene: NA; V gene: TRBV6-5; CDR3 protein: CASRNQVYNEQFF
J gene: TRBJ1-6; D gene: NA; V gene: TRBV6-6; CDR3 protein: CASSLFDRDYNSPLHF
J gene: TRBJ2-7; D gene: NA; V gene: TRBV6-1; CDR3 protein: CASSEPAYTYEQYF
J gene: TRBJ1-5; D gene: NA; V gene: TRBV19; CDR3 protein: CASSIVRNSNQPQHF
J gene: TRBJ2-5; D gene: NA; V gene: TRBV7-6; CDR3 protein: CASSLDRLSGETQYF
J gene: TRBJ2-1; D gene: TRBD2; V gene: TRBV5-1; CDR3 protein: CASRPPGGGQGHEQFF